The 24 T cell receptor beta chains below come from one sample, sequenced in a study of cytomegalovirus exposure and HLA in healthy donors. Only in-frame clones appear in the TCRdb table, and some are missing; sequencing was by immunoSEQ multiplex PCR. Here the sample spans around 250,000 clones, 90% being singletons. The specimen sequenced was PBMCs. The origin of the receptors is a woman under 30 in good health and CMV-seronegative.

A single count supports this clone. The chain employs TRBV10-3 and TRBJ2-1; 8 nucleotides agree with TRBD2. There are 15 residues in the CDR3. V shed 3 bases, J shed 8 bases, and the junction held 9 bases outside the gene matches. In germline, CDR1 is ENHRY, CDR2 SYGVKD. DNA of the CDR3: TGTGCCATCAGTGAAGGTCTAGCGGGTCAGGATGAGCAGTTCTTC. It codes for CAISEGLAGQDEQFF.

This clone was seen a single time. This chain links TRBV7-9 with TRBJ2-3; TRBD2 agrees at 10 bases. The V and J ends lost 4 bases and 3 bases, in that order; junction bases with no gene match: 13. Germline V gene lookup returns CDR1 SEHNR and CDR2 FQNEAQ (reference sequence). This CDR3 has 18 residues. As DNA, the CDR3 is TGTGCCAGCAGCTCGCCATTCACTAGCGGGGATGGTACAGATACGCAGTATTTT. Translated, it gives CASSSPFTSGDGTDTQYF.

In this sample, this clone turned up a few times. The chain recombines TRBV6-1 with TRBJ1-4, with D possibly TRBD1 on 5 matching bases. This CDR3 region has 16 residues. Between the trimmed V and J ends, which lost 4 bases and 5 bases, there was a span of 17 bases. Germline CDR1 reads MNHNS; CDR2 reads SASEGT. The CDR3: CASSGKGEGLNEKLFF. The CDR3 DNA is TGTGCCAGCAGTGGTAAAGGGGAGGGGCTGAATGAAAAACTGTTTTTT.

The V gene is TRBV28, the J gene TRBJ2-1; TRBD1 matches 9 bases. V shed 7 bases and J 5 bases; nucleotides not matched to a gene: 6. The germline V gene encodes CDR1 MDHEN and CDR2 SYDVKM. CDR3 length: 14 residues. CDR3 bases: TGTGCCAGCATTCGGGACAGGGAAAACAATGAGCAGTTCTTC. It codes for CASIRDRENNEQFF.

The chain employs TRBV25-1 and TRBJ2-4; 10 bases line up with TRBD1. This CDR3 has 17 amino acids. V shed 3 bases, J shed 3 bases, and the junction held 8 bases outside the gene matches. From germline, CDR1 is MGHDK and CDR2 SYGVNS. Here the CDR3 reads CASSEDDRGRGKNIQYF. CDR3 bases: TGTGCCAGCAGTGAGGACGACAGGGGGCGAGGCAAAAACATTCAGTACTTC.

This rearrangement joins TRBV9 to TRBJ2-1; possible D gene TRBD1, 6 bases. This CDR3 contains 13 residues. Germline assignment: CDR1 SGDLS and CDR2 YYNGEE. V was shortened by 2 bases and J by 4 bases, with 7 bases between the two germline ends. The CDR3 sequence: CASSVGQYNEQFF. The CDR3 DNA follows: TGTGCCAGCAGCGTGGGACAATACAATGAGCAGTTCTTC.

The chain combines TRBV10-3 with TRBJ1-6; D is unclear. The CDR3 consists of 13 residues. V lost 0 bases and J lost 8, with 5 bases in between. The V gene's germline CDR1 is ENHRY and CDR2 SYGVKD. The DNA for the CDR3 is TGTGCCATCAGTGAGTCGAGGGATTCACCCCTCCACTTT. Translating it yields CAISESRDSPLHF.

The rearrangement links TRBV27 to TRBJ1-1; D remains unclear. CDR3 length equals 13 residues. Germline V gene lookup returns CDR1 MNHEY and CDR2 SMNVEV (reference sequence). V was cut by 2 bases and J by 1 base, with 5 bases left in between. Here the CDR3 DNA reads TGTGCCAGCAGTTTAGTCAGGAACACTGAAGCTTTCTTT. Translating it yields CASSLVRNTEAFF.

J is TRBJ2-2 and V is TRBV27; 8 nucleotides agree with TRBD1. CDR3 size: 13 residues. The germline gives CDR1 MNHEY, CDR2 SMNVEV (reference sequence). After removal of 5 bases from V and 7 bases from J, the junction contained 3 bases not matched to a gene. This chain's CDR3 is CASSQGADGELFF. The CDR3 region has the DNA TGTGCCAGCAGTCAGGGGGCGGACGGGGAGCTGTTTTTT.

Here the CDR3 reads CASSTAGATNEKLFF. The CDR3, as DNA: TGTGCCAGCAGCACCGCGGGGGCAACTAATGAAAAACTGTTTTTT. V gene TRBV11-2 combines with J gene TRBJ1-4, with D perhaps matching TRBD1 (5 bases). Germline V CDR1 and CDR2: SGHAT, FQNNGV. Trimming shortened V by 5 bases and J by 0 bases, and 10 bases separated the two germline ends. CDR3 length equals 15 residues.

On this clone itself: One end of the junction does not line up with germline, which may come from a read error. The gene calls are TRBV18 and TRBJ2-1; TRBD1 is a possible D gene (6 bases). The CDR3 consists of 14 residues. The V gene's germline CDR1 is KGHSH and CDR2 LQKENI. CDR3 DNA sequence: TGTGCCAGCTCAGCACCCCGGGACACCAATGAGCAGTTCTTC. This translates into CASSAPRDTNEQFF.

The chain combines TRBV4-3 with TRBJ2-1; TRBD1 agrees at 7 bases. Per germline, CDR1 LGHNA and CDR2 YSLEER. With V trimmed by 2 bases and J by 0 bases, 1 base remained unmatched. The length of the CDR3 is 15 residues. The CDR3 DNA follows: TGCGCCAGCAGCCAAAGACAGGGCTCCTACAATGAGCAGTTCTTC. This translates into CASSQRQGSYNEQFF.

V and J are TRBV27 and TRBJ2-7; TRBD1 agrees at 11 bases. Trimming cost V 3 bases and J 4 bases; bases outside gene matches: 5. This CDR3 has 15 residues. Germline-derived CDR1 and CDR2 are MNHEY and SMNVEV (reference sequence). This CDR3 reads CASSFKGQGVYEQYV. Written as DNA, the CDR3 is TGTGCCAGCAGTTTTAAGGGACAGGGGGTGTACGAGCAGTACGTC.

The V and J genes are TRBV11-2 and TRBJ1-1; 9 bases are shared with TRBD1. The CDR3 runs 16 residues. V was pared by 5 bases and J by 0 bases, with 7 bases of the junction left unmatched. The germline CDR1 and CDR2 sequences are SGHAT and FQNNGV. CDR3 sequence: CASSARTGAMNTEAFF. DNA of the CDR3: TGTGCCAGCAGCGCACGGACAGGGGCCATGAACACTGAAGCTTTCTTT.

The J gene is TRBJ2-1, the V gene TRBV11-2; 12 bases are a match to TRBD2. Per the germline V gene, CDR1 is SGHAT and CDR2 is FQNNGV. The CDR3 has 16 amino acids. The V segment lost 1 base and the J segment 7 bases; nucleotides outside the gene matches: 5. CDR3 nucleotide sequence: TGTGCCAGCAGCTTAGGACTAGCGGGGGCGTGGAATGAGCAGTTCTTC. Translation: CASSLGLAGAWNEQFF.

V and J are TRBV7-9 and TRBJ1-2; no definite D call. Germline CDR1 reads SEHNR; CDR2 reads FQNEAQ (reference sequence). The CDR3 spans 15 residues. Trimming took off 1 base at V and 3 bases at J, with 12 bases between the two ends. CDR3 nucleotide sequence: TGTGCCAGCAGCTTAGGTGCAGAGAGGGACTATGGCTACACCTTC. It specifies CASSLGAERDYGYTF.

V and J are TRBV29-1 and TRBJ1-1, with unresolved D. CDR1 SQVTM and CDR2 ANQGSEA come from the germline V gene. The V end was cut by 3 bases, the J end by 0 bases, with 8 bases between. This CDR3 spans 13 amino acids. In nucleotides, the CDR3 is TGCAGCGTTGAGGGCCAGATGAACACTGAAGCTTTCTTT. This gives the protein CSVEGQMNTEAFF.

The CDR3, as DNA: TGTGCCAGCAGCTCACGTGCGTACCAAGAGACCCAGTACTTC. Its translation is CASSSRAYQETQYF. The rearrangement joins TRBV28 to TRBJ2-5; D is undetermined. V was cut by 6 bases and J by 0 bases, with 11 bases left in between. Germline CDR1 reads MDHEN; CDR2 reads SYDVKM. This CDR3 is 14 amino acids long.

The rearrangement uses TRBV27 and TRBJ2-7; D possibly corresponds to TRBD1 (6 bases). Between the trimmed V and J ends, which lost 2 bases and 3 bases, there was a span of 14 bases. This CDR3 region has 15 residues. Germline CDR1 is MNHEY and CDR2 is SMNVEV (reference sequence). CDR3 in amino acids: CASSLVARGNYEQYF. CDR3 DNA sequence: TGTGCCAGCAGTTTAGTGGCCAGGGGAAACTACGAGCAGTACTTC.

V and J are TRBV7-9 and TRBJ1-2; the match to TRBD1 covers 7 bases. J lost 4 bases, V lost 5 bases, and 7 bases had no gene match. Looked up from germline, CDR1 is SEHNR and CDR2 is FQNEAQ (reference sequence). The CDR3 has 14 residues. The DNA for the CDR3 is TGTGCCAGCAGCCCCCAAGGGGGCCTCTATGGCTACACCTTC. It is translated as CASSPQGGLYGYTF. Full variable domain (remainder filled in from reference TRBV7-9 and TRBJ1-2): DTGVSQNPRHKITKRGQNVTFRCDPISEHNRLYWYRQTLGQGPEFLTYFQNEAQLEKSRLLSDRFSAERPKGSFSTLEIQRTEQGDSAMYLCASSPQGGLYGYTFGSGTRLTVV.

The DNA for the CDR3 is TGTGCCAGCAGTGAAGAGAGGCTTCCCGTCGATGAGCAGTTCTTC. The encoded protein is CASSEERLPVDEQFF. The chain employs TRBV2 and TRBJ2-1, with unresolved D. CDR1 SNHLY and CDR2 FYNNEI come from the germline V gene. There are 15 residues in the CDR3. The V gene lost 1 base and the J gene lost 8 bases, with 15 bases spanning the gap.

This sequence joins TRBV28 and TRBJ2-5; D may be TRBD2 (6 bases). Germline V gene sequence: CDR1 MDHEN, CDR2 SYDVKM. V dropped 3 bases and J dropped 2 bases, with 16 bases sitting between them. The CDR3 has 16 amino acids. CDR3 region: CASSFGLVAEQETQYF. The CDR3 DNA sequence: TGTGCCAGCAGTTTTGGGCTCGTAGCGGAGCAAGAGACCCAGTACTTC.

The chain joins TRBV29-1 to TRBJ1-2, with TRBD1 matching over 8 bases. Trimming at V came to 6 bases and at J to 6 bases, leaving 12 bases not matched to a gene. CDR1 and CDR2 (germline): SQVTM, ANQGSEA. The CDR3 covers 14 residues. CDR3 DNA sequence: TGCAGCGTCGCCGACAGGGGCGAATTAGATGGCTACACCTTC. Encoded protein: CSVADRGELDGYTF.

The chain links TRBV30 to TRBJ1-5; the D is unclear. The CDR3 runs 13 residues. Germline V gene lookup returns CDR1 GTSNPN and CDR2 SVGIG (reference sequence). Trimming left V 2 bases short and J 3 bases short, with 8 bases between. CDR3 sequence: CAWSPEINQPQHF. The CDR3 DNA is TGTGCCTGGAGTCCAGAAATCAATCAGCCCCAGCATTTT.